The 3 T cell receptor beta chains below were found in one sample sequenced in a study of vaccination effects on CD4 cells after COVID-19. Produced via immunoSEQ multiplex PCR; TCRdb's table is partial and in-frame only. The sample has tens of thousands of clones, about three quarters seen once. In the ViraFEST assay, antigen-specific CD4+ clonotypes were identified by expansion after peptide-pool stimulation. Following an approximately 11-day culture, CD4+ T cells were purified. In the vaccine recipients, nucleocapsid antibodies were negative and there was no prior SARS-CoV-2 infection. These TCRs' antigens remain unknown. This specimen was CD4+ T cells from PBMCs cultured with SARS-CoV-2 spike peptides, taken before COVID-19 vaccination. The receptors stem from a human donor who received a COVID-19 vaccine.

The chain recombines TRBV19 with TRBJ1-1; 9 nucleotides agree with TRBD1. Germline lookup yields CDR1 LNHDA and CDR2 SQIVND (reference sequence). The ends lost 7 bases at V and 6 bases at J; junction bases unmatched: 12. The CDR3 extends over 15 amino acids. The CDR3 region is CASTDIGDRASEAFF. The CDR3 bases are TGTGCCAGTACCGATATTGGGGACAGGGCGTCTGAAGCTTTCTTT.

J is TRBJ2-5 and V is TRBV20-1; D remains ambiguous. Per germline, CDR1 DFQATT and CDR2 SNEGSKA (reference sequence). V was trimmed by 3 bases and J by 0 bases, leaving 8 bases between them. This CDR3 is 13 amino acids long. CDR3 bases: TGCAGTGCTAGTCGGCAAAACCAAGAGACCCAGTACTTC. Protein: CSASRQNQETQYF.

In its sample, this clone was seen a few times. This chain connects TRBV11-3 to TRBJ2-1; 9 nucleotides match TRBD2. The germline gives CDR1 SGHNT, CDR2 YENEEA. V shed 0 bases, J shed 7 bases, and the junction held 13 bases outside the gene matches. This CDR3 has 18 amino acids. CDR3 sequence (DNA): TGTGCCAGCAGCTTAGACCAGGGAGGTAGCGGGAGTCCTAATGAGCAGTTCTTC. This gives the protein CASSLDQGGSGSPNEQFF.